This T cell receptor beta chain stems from a study of blood T cells in healthy people across ages. Study-level findings and limits: Versus aged donors, long-lived donors had higher diversity and more naive CD4+ cells. Since the PBMCs were unsorted, naive and antigen-experienced cells could not be conclusively compared.

Then a second PCR, running about 6 to 11 cycles, was carried out with a sample-barcoded 5' primer and a J-beta primer mix. Each sample yielded at least 2.5 million CDR3-containing paired-end reads. TCRdb reprocessed the 5' RACE reads with MiXCR, giving one entry per CDR3 protein. The sample carries some 1.4 million distinct CDR3 sequences, 35% to 45% recorded once. Approximately 10 milliliters was the volume of peripheral blood drawn from each donor. With regard to this clonotype: The antigen is unknown.

V was trimmed by 8 bases and J by 5 bases, leaving 18 bases between them. This CDR3 region has 14 residues. CDR1 is MNHEY, CDR2 SMNVEV, per germline (reference sequence). The TCR comes from a woman aged 18-29 years in good health. Input material: blood. V and J are TRBV27 and TRBJ1-2, with a weak D call TRBD1 (5 bases). The CDR3 sequence: CASRPWGGGYGYTF. CDR3 in DNA: TGTGCCAGCCGACCATGGGGGGGGGGTTATGGCTACACCTTC.